This T cell receptor beta chain came from a study of blood T cells in healthy people across ages. Study summary: Per two T cells, about one barcoded beta molecule was captured through template switching. General study results and limits: Since the PBMCs were unsorted, naive and antigen-experienced cells could not be conclusively compared.

A note on this clonotype: The target antigen is unknown.

From germline, CDR1 is LGHNA and CDR2 YSLEER. Germline trimming cut 0 bases from V and 1 base from J; bases unmatched to any gene: 5. There are 17 residues in the CDR3. Combining a sample-barcoded 5' primer with a J-beta primer mix, a second PCR ran for about 6 to 12 cycles. MiXCR, applied by TCRdb to the 5' RACE reads, yields one record per CDR3 protein. The sample yields about 670,000 distinct CDR3 sequences, roughly 43% seen once. Sequencing used blood. The chain recombines TRBV4-3 with TRBJ2-1; 8 bases are shared with TRBD2. The receptor was isolated from a man older than 75 in good health. CDR3 nucleotide sequence: TGCGCCAGCAGCCAAGATCGGCGGGGGGTTTCCTACAATGAGCAGTTCTTC. The encoded protein is CASSQDRRGVSYNEQFF.